Shown below are 12 T cell receptor beta chains from a single sample sequenced in a study of T cells in Graves' hyperthyroidism and ophthalmopathy. Regions amplified from RNA transcripts were the TCR beta CDR3 regions. Initially, a first-round RT-PCR of the TCR CDR3 employed the HTBI primer set. MiXCR, applied by TCRdb to the multiplex PCR reads, yields one record per CDR3 protein. The table has about 290,000 distinct CDR3 sequences, approximately 14% seen once. Sequenced sample: blood. The source is a woman between 50 and 59 years old with Graves' hyperthyroidism that later progressed to Graves' ophthalmopathy.

This clonotype was seen ten or more times. The CDR3 protein is CASMRDGTQYF. Written as DNA, the CDR3 is TGTGCCAGCATGAGGGACGGTACGCAGTATTTT. V is TRBV28 and J is TRBJ2-3, with D perhaps given as TRBD1 or TRBD2 (5 bases each). Germline lookup yields CDR1 MDHEN and CDR2 SYDVKM. CDR3 length: 11 amino acids. Trimming cost V 7 bases and J 8 bases, with 10 bases left between them.

This clonotype was detected ten times or more. The rearrangement links TRBV20-1 to TRBJ2-5, with D perhaps being TRBD1 or TRBD2 (5 bases each). This CDR3 is 15 amino acids long. CDR1 is DFQATT, CDR2 SNEGSKA, per germline (reference sequence). Trimming shortened V by 0 bases and J by 5 bases, and 16 bases separated the two germline ends. CDR3 residues: CSARDWGEGTETQYF. Here the CDR3 DNA reads TGCAGTGCTAGAGATTGGGGCGAGGGAACGGAGACCCAGTACTTC.

The rearrangement uses TRBV6-2 or TRBV6-3 and TRBJ1-1, with TRBD1 matching over 7 bases. V gave up 2 bases and J gave up 6 bases; unmatched junction bases: 9. Germline CDR1 MNHEY, CDR2 SVGEGT. The CDR3 runs to 15 residues. The CDR3 is CASSYKRGGPSEAFF. The CDR3 DNA follows: TGTGCCAGCAGTTACAAAAGAGGGGGCCCTTCTGAAGCTTTCTTT.

The chain couples TRBV12-3 or TRBV12-4 to TRBJ1-2; the D is unclear. The germline V and J ends were trimmed by 6 bases and 1 base, with 12 bases remaining between them. This CDR3 has 14 amino acids. The CDR3 spells CASRTAGVNYGYTF. CDR3 bases: TGTGCCAGCAGAACCGCGGGAGTTAACTATGGCTACACCTTC.

The table lists this clonotype with many counts. The CDR3 sequence is CATSDLSHGELFF. CDR3 bases: TGTGCCACCAGTGATTTGTCCCACGGGGAGCTGTTTTTT. The chain couples TRBV24-1 to TRBJ2-2; D is uncertain. CDR3 length: 13 amino acids. V was pared by 0 bases and J by 7 bases, with 5 bases between. Germline CDR1 is KGHDR and CDR2 is SFDVKD.

This clonotype has at least ten counts. The rearrangement links TRBV6-1 to TRBJ2-5; TRBD1 is a possible D gene (6 bases). Trimming removed 9 bases from V and 5 bases from J, with 22 bases in between. This CDR3 region has 15 residues. Germline loops: CDR1 MNHNS, CDR2 SASEGT. The CDR3 here is CASQSLTTGLETQYF. The DNA for the CDR3 is TGTGCCAGTCAATCGTTAACGACAGGTCTTGAGACCCAGTACTTC.

Only a few counts were recorded for this clonotype. V gene TRBV6-5 combines with J gene TRBJ2-3, with TRBD2 matching over 12 bases. The V gene end was trimmed by 0 bases and the J gene end by 0 bases; junction bases not matched to a gene: 4. The CDR3 totals 18 residues. Germline V gene sequence: CDR1 MNHEY, CDR2 SVGAGI. The CDR3 region is CASSYSPLAGGSTDTQYF. CDR3 nucleotides: TGTGCCAGCAGTTACTCGCCTCTAGCGGGAGGGAGCACAGATACGCAGTATTTT.

This clonotype appeared many times. J is TRBJ1-6 and V is TRBV12-3 or TRBV12-4; TRBD1 is a possible D gene (5 bases). The CDR3 contains 15 residues. Trimming pared 3 bases from V and 7 bases from J, leaving 13 bases between. CDR3 coding DNA: TGTGCCAGCAGTTTTATGGGGGGAGGCAATTCACCCCTCCACTTT. Translating gives CASSFMGGGNSPLHF.

This clonotype was seen many times. The rearrangement links TRBV28 to TRBJ1-5, with TRBD1 as a possible D gene (6 bases). V lost 10 bases and J 0 bases, leaving 22 bases between the germline ends. The CDR3 length is 17 residues. From germline, CDR1 is MDHEN and CDR2 SYDVKM. CDR3 sequence (DNA): TGTGCCACCCGTACCGGGACATCCCTTAATAGCAATCAGCCCCAGCATTTT. Translating gives CATRTGTSLNSNQPQHF.

This sequence joins TRBV27 and TRBJ2-7, with D unresolved. Trimming stripped 0 bases from V and 4 bases from J, with 7 bases between. This CDR3 is built from 13 residues. Germline assignment: CDR1 MNHEY and CDR2 SMNVEV (reference sequence). The chain's CDR3 is CASSLSTYYEQYF. The CDR3 region has the DNA TGTGCCAGCAGTTTATCAACTTATTACGAGCAGTACTTC.

This clonotype was picked up many times. V usage is TRBV15 and J usage is TRBJ2-7; 7 positions match TRBD1. V was clipped by 3 bases and J by 7 bases; unmatched bases: 12. Germline assignment: CDR1 LNHNV and CDR2 YYDKDF (reference sequence). The CDR3 contains 15 residues. The CDR3 reads CATSSETGNPGEQYF. CDR3 DNA sequence: TGTGCCACCAGCAGCGAGACAGGGAACCCTGGAGAGCAGTACTTC. Supplemented by reference TRBV15 and TRBJ2-7, the full variable domain reads DAMVIQNPRYQVTQFGKPVTLSCSQTLNHNVMYWYQQKSSQAPKLLFHYYDKDFNNEADTPDNFQSRRPNTSFCFLDIRSPGLGDTAMYLCATSSETGNPGEQYFGPGTRLTVT.

This clonotype occurred many times. This sequence joins TRBV30 and TRBJ1-1, with a weak D call TRBD1 (6 bases). The germline gives CDR1 GTSNPN, CDR2 SVGIG (reference sequence). This CDR3 is built from 13 residues. V was pared by 2 bases and J by 1 base, with 8 bases between. The CDR3 loop is CAWSMGQNTEAFF. CDR3 DNA: TGTGCCTGGAGTATGGGACAGAACACTGAAGCTTTCTTT.